These 32 T cell receptor beta chains were sequenced from one sample in a study of Ad26.COV2.S vaccination and SARS-CoV-2 variants. Noted treatment: over 15 received Ad26.COV2.S at low or high dose, single or two shots; roughly five received placebo; per-sample allocation not given. Vaccine and placebo recipients were sampled on day 63 after the first injection. Profiled with immunoSEQ multiplex PCR; TCRdb holds only in-frame clones, not every one. The sample shows a few hundred thousand clones, 80% to 90% of them seen only once. The sequencing here drew on peripheral blood, taken in a trial of Ad26.COV2.S vaccine versus placebo. The receptor source for this set is a person aged 18 to 59 who received the Ad26.COV2.S COVID-19 vaccine or a placebo.

This clone was recorded many times. The chain recombines TRBV6-4 with TRBJ1-5, with 7 nucleotides matching TRBD1. The V segment lost 10 bases and the J segment 0 bases; nucleotides outside the gene matches: 9. The CDR3 is 15 amino acids. Germline CDR1 MRHNA, CDR2 SNTAGT. CDR3 nucleotides: TGTGCCACCCACAGGGGACCACGTAGCAATCAGCCCCAGCATTTT. This gives the protein CATHRGPRSNQPQHF.

This rearrangement joins TRBV18 to TRBJ1-2; 9 bases line up with TRBD1. This CDR3 spans 16 amino acids. The germline CDR1 and CDR2 sequences are KGHSH and LQKENI. Trimming removed 4 bases from V and 2 bases from J; junction bases left unmatched: 8. The CDR3 loop is CASSLWTGAKNYGYTF. The DNA of the CDR3 is TGTGCCAGCTCACTCTGGACAGGGGCAAAAAACTATGGCTACACCTTC. Using reference TRBV18 and TRBJ1-2 for the parts outside the CDR3, the full variable domain is NAGVMQNPRHLVRRRGQEARLRCSPMKGHSHVYWYRQLPEEGLKFMVYLQKENIIDESGMPKERFSAEFPKEGPSILRIQQVVRGDSAAYFCASSLWTGAKNYGYTFGSGTRLTVV.

The chain employs TRBV19 and TRBJ1-2; TRBD1 matches 10 bases. This CDR3 is 15 amino acids long. The V gene's germline CDR1 is LNHDA and CDR2 SQIVND (reference sequence). With V trimmed by 10 bases and J by 2 bases, 10 bases remained unmatched. The chain's CDR3 is CATHGTGEYNYGYTF. CDR3 in DNA: TGTGCCACCCACGGGACAGGGGAGTACAACTATGGCTACACCTTC.

Only one count was recorded for this clone. This chain uses TRBV27 with TRBJ2-2, with D unresolved. Germline V lookup: CDR1 MNHEY, CDR2 SMNVEV (reference sequence). V was cut by 6 bases and J by 0 bases, with 8 bases left in between. This CDR3 contains 14 residues. The CDR3 sequence is CASRIHANTGELFF. The CDR3 nucleotides are TGTGCCAGCAGGATACACGCGAACACCGGGGAGCTGTTTTTT.

This CDR3 is CASSSGTLKETQYF. DNA for the CDR3: TGTGCCAGCAGCTCCGGGACGCTAAAAGAGACCCAGTACTTC. The chain joins TRBV5-4 to TRBJ2-5; the D call may be TRBD1 or TRBD2 (5 bases each). Trimming took off 3 bases at V and 3 bases at J, with 12 bases between the two ends. The CDR3 is made up of 14 amino acids. CDR1 and CDR2 from the germline V gene are SGHNT and YYREEE (reference sequence).

This rearrangement joins TRBV10-1 to TRBJ1-3; unclear D gene. Between the trimmed V and J ends, which lost 4 bases and 3 bases, there was a span of 10 bases. CDR1 and CDR2 (germline): WNHNN, SYGVQD (reference sequence). The CDR3 is 14 residues long. As DNA, the CDR3 is TGCGCCAGCAGTGCCCGGACCGGTGGAAACACCATATATTTT. Translated, it gives CASSARTGGNTIYF.

The chain has TRBV10-3 and TRBJ2-7; D tentatively reads TRBD1 or TRBD2 (7 bases each). This CDR3 comprises 16 residues. Trimming took 2 bases from V and 5 from J, leaving 19 bases between them. Germline lookup yields CDR1 ENHRY and CDR2 SYGVKD. Here the CDR3 reads CAISEGRGRALDEQYF. In nucleotides, the CDR3 is TGTGCCATCAGTGAGGGGAGGGGGCGCGCCCTTGACGAGCAGTACTTC.

The chain employs TRBV5-4 and TRBJ1-4; 11 nucleotides align to TRBD1. This CDR3 comprises 17 residues. V trimming: 4 bases; J trimming: 8 bases; junction bases outside the gene matches: 13. CDR1 is SGHNT, CDR2 YYREEE, per germline (reference sequence). CDR3 coding DNA: TGTGCCAGCAGCCCTTCTACCGGACAGGGGGCCAGGGAAAAACTGTTTTTT. It encodes CASSPSTGQGAREKLFF.

The chain links TRBV30 to TRBJ2-7, with D uncertain. This CDR3 contains 12 residues. The V end lost 1 base, the J end lost 5 bases, and 9 bases lay between the germline ends. Germline CDR1 and CDR2: GTSNPN and SVGIG (reference sequence). CDR3 residues: CAWSGGSHEQYF. In DNA, the CDR3 is TGTGCCTGGAGTGGCGGATCCCACGAGCAGTACTTC.

The chain recombines TRBV24-1 with TRBJ1-1; D not resolved. This CDR3 is built from 12 residues. Deletions cut 7 bases from V and 1 base from J, with 6 bases between. Germline-derived CDR1 and CDR2 are KGHDR and SFDVKD. The CDR3 nucleotides read TGTGCCACCAGGCGGGGGAACACTGAAGCTTTCTTT. Translation gives CATRRGNTEAFF.

This clone has a single count. Written as DNA, the CDR3 is TGTGCCAGCAGCCAAGTTAAAGACTGGACAGGGCTGAACACTGAAGCTTTCTTT. Translating it yields CASSQVKDWTGLNTEAFF. The gene calls are TRBV4-2 and TRBJ1-1; 8 bases agree with TRBD1. Germline V gene sequence: CDR1 LGHNA, CDR2 YNFKEQ. The CDR3 is made up of 18 amino acids. The trim removed 1 base at V and 0 bases at J, leaving 10 bases unmatched.

The chain uses TRBV5-1 and TRBJ2-7; 11 bases fit TRBD2. The junction had 3 bases not matched to a gene; V was cut back by 1 base and J by 6 bases. Germline CDR1 and CDR2: SGHRS and YFSETQ. The CDR3 has 14 amino acids. The chain's CDR3 is CASSLKLAGAEQYF. CDR3 in DNA: TGCGCCAGCAGCTTGAAACTAGCGGGAGCCGAGCAGTACTTC.

The chain links TRBV10-3 to TRBJ1-6, with D perhaps matching TRBD1 (6 bases). Germline V gene lookup returns CDR1 ENHRY and CDR2 SYGVKD. The CDR3 is 13 amino acids. V lost 4 bases and J lost 9, with 10 bases in between. CDR3 region: CAISGTASSPLHF. The CDR3 DNA is TGTGCCATCAGTGGGACAGCCTCTTCACCCCTCCACTTT.

The chain couples TRBV5-4 to TRBJ2-5; 9 bases map to TRBD2. This CDR3 region has 18 residues. V lost 3 bases to trimming and J lost 1 base; unmatched junction nucleotides: 13. Germline CDR1 reads SGHNT; CDR2 reads YYREEE (reference sequence). This chain's CDR3 is CASSSGTLAGWTQETQYF. In DNA form, the CDR3 reads TGTGCCAGCAGCTCTGGGACGCTAGCGGGGTGGACCCAAGAGACCCAGTACTTC.

This clone was detected a few times. The rearrangement links TRBV29-1 to TRBJ2-2; D remains ambiguous. This CDR3 is 13 amino acids long. The germline CDR1 and CDR2 sequences are SQVTM and ANQGSEA. The germline V and J ends were trimmed by 6 bases and 1 base, with 9 bases remaining between them. CDR3 nucleotides: TGCAGCGTATCGGCGGTGAACACCGGGGAGCTGTTTTTT. It is translated as CSVSAVNTGELFF.

This rearrangement joins TRBV25-1 to TRBJ1-4; TRBD1 aligns across 11 bases. Germline assignment: CDR1 MGHDK and CDR2 SYGVNS. This CDR3 comprises 17 residues. J lost 3 bases, V lost 6 bases, and 9 bases had no gene match. The CDR3 DNA follows: TGTGCCAGCAGCCCGGGACAGGGGGTTCGGGCTAATGAAAAACTGTTTTTT. Its translation: CASSPGQGVRANEKLFF.

V is TRBV4-1 and J is TRBJ1-1; 9 positions agree with TRBD1. The CDR3 runs 20 residues. With 3 bases clipped from V and 2 bases from J, the junction kept 19 bases outside the gene matches. Germline CDR1 reads MGHRA; CDR2 reads YSYEKL. The CDR3 nucleotides are TGCGCCAGCAGCCACCTCCCGGGACAGGGCCGGGTGGGGAAAAACACTGAAGCTTTCTTT. Translated: CASSHLPGQGRVGKNTEAFF.

The chain carries TRBV5-1 and TRBJ1-3; D might be TRBD1 (5 bases). V was clipped by 0 bases and J by 0 bases, with 13 bases between them. This CDR3 spans 17 amino acids. CDR1 is SGHRS, CDR2 YFSETQ, per germline. The DNA for the CDR3 is TGCGCCAGCAGCTTGGCCCTACAGGCGAGCTCTGGAAACACCATATATTTT. Translated: CASSLALQASSGNTIYF.

This clone was seen a single time. The DNA of the CDR3 is TGTGCCACCAGCAGAGGTATGGTGGAGACCCAGTACTTC. Amino acids: CATSRGMVETQYF. The chain is built from TRBV15 and TRBJ2-5; no definite D call. The germline CDR1 and CDR2 sequences are LNHNV and YYDKDF (reference sequence). The CDR3 contains 13 residues. Trimming removed 1 base at V and 5 bases at J, with 8 bases between.

This chain connects TRBV7-7 to TRBJ2-1; 12 nucleotides line up with TRBD2. The CDR3 is 15 amino acids. Trimming at V came to 5 bases and at J to 6 bases, leaving 5 bases not matched to a gene. From germline, CDR1 is SSHAT and CDR2 FNYEAQ (reference sequence). CDR3 residues: CASSTGLAGFNEQFF. The DNA of the CDR3 is TGTGCCAGCAGCACCGGACTAGCGGGATTCAATGAGCAGTTCTTC.

The chain joins TRBV4-3 to TRBJ2-3; no reliable D call. The CDR3 is 15 residues long. V was trimmed by 0 bases and J by 3 bases, leaving 10 bases between them. Germline CDR1 is LGHNA and CDR2 is YSLEER. The CDR3 loop reads CASSQEWLGTDTQYF. CDR3 DNA: TGCGCCAGCAGCCAAGAATGGCTGGGGACAGATACGCAGTATTTT.

V usage is TRBV7-3 and J usage is TRBJ1-1; TRBD1 might be the D (5 bases). The CDR3 covers 16 residues. Germline V gives CDR1 SGHTA, CDR2 FQGTGA. Trimming cost V 0 bases and J 5 bases, with 16 bases left between them. CDR3 in amino acids: CASSLTGRGAGTEAFF. DNA for the CDR3: TGTGCCAGCAGCTTAACGGGGCGGGGCGCAGGGACTGAAGCTTTCTTT.

Only a few counts were recorded for this clone. The chain uses TRBV6-6 and TRBJ1-3; TRBD1 matches at 7 bases. V dropped 5 bases and J dropped 7; count of bases not matched to a gene: 5. Germline CDR1 and CDR2: MNHNY and SVGAGI (reference sequence). The CDR3 loop spans 13 amino acids. DNA for the CDR3: TGTGCCAGCAGTAGACAGGGCCCTAACACCATATATTTT. Amino acids: CASSRQGPNTIYF.

The chain joins TRBV4-2 to TRBJ2-5; possibly TRBD2 for D (5 bases). V was shortened by 0 bases and J by 5 bases, with 19 bases between the two germline ends. The CDR3 loop spans 17 amino acids. The V gene's germline CDR1 is LGHNA and CDR2 YNFKEQ. DNA of the CDR3: TGTGCCAGCAGCCAAGATGGGCTAGCTACTTTTCGCGAGACCCAGTACTTC. Translating gives CASSQDGLATFRETQYF.

This chain links TRBV24-1 with TRBJ2-2, with 7 bases fitting TRBD1. CDR3 length equals 15 residues. Germline CDR1 reads KGHDR; CDR2 reads SFDVKD. V lost 7 bases, J lost 3 bases, and 7 bases stayed unmatched. CDR3 in amino acids: CATRDDRVDTGELFF. For the CDR3, the DNA is TGTGCCACCAGGGACGACAGGGTCGACACCGGGGAGCTGTTTTTT.

The chain has TRBV6-6 and TRBJ2-1; D is possibly TRBD2 (6 bases). The germline gives CDR1 MNHNY, CDR2 SVGAGI (reference sequence). V was trimmed by 6 bases and J by 9 bases, leaving 24 bases between them. This CDR3 region has 16 residues. This chain's CDR3 is CASREGRTLSGVEQFF. CDR3 sequence (DNA): TGTGCCAGCAGGGAGGGGCGGACACTGTCGGGTGTTGAGCAGTTCTTC.

This clone appeared once. The chain joins TRBV7-3 to TRBJ2-6; 7 positions agree with TRBD1. Germline values: CDR1 SGHTA, CDR2 FQGTGA. J gave up 2 bases and V 5 bases, and 6 bases lay outside the gene matches. The CDR3 is made up of 16 amino acids. Here the CDR3 reads CASSLTGTAGANVLTF. In DNA, the CDR3 is TGTGCCAGCAGCCTCACGGGGACAGCTGGGGCCAACGTCCTGACTTTC.

The V gene is TRBV29-1, the J gene TRBJ1-2, with D perhaps matching TRBD1 (5 bases). The V gene lost 0 bases and the J gene lost 3 bases, with 11 bases spanning the gap. This CDR3 comprises 14 residues. CDR1 is SQVTM and CDR2 is ANQGSEA in the germline V gene. CDR3 sequence: CSVEDRRGDYGYTF. In DNA form, the CDR3 reads TGCAGCGTTGAAGATAGACGAGGGGACTATGGCTACACCTTC.

This clone was seen only once. This sequence joins TRBV7-9 and TRBJ1-6, with a weak D call TRBD1 (5 bases). Per germline, CDR1 SEHNR and CDR2 FQNEAQ (reference sequence). Trimming left V 4 bases short and J 0 bases short, with 13 bases between. This CDR3 has 17 residues. The DNA for the CDR3 is TGTGCCAGCAGCTCCTACGGGACCAGCTCCTATAATTCACCCCTCCACTTT. As protein: CASSSYGTSSYNSPLHF.

The J gene is TRBJ2-2, the V gene TRBV18; D is possibly TRBD1 (6 bases). Germline V gene sequence: CDR1 KGHSH, CDR2 LQKENI. Between the trimmed V and J ends, which lost 3 bases and 7 bases, there was a span of 15 bases. This CDR3 is 15 amino acids long. CDR3 coding DNA: TGTGCCAGCTCACCGAGTAGGGGGAGAGACGGGGAGCTGTTTTTT. Its protein product is CASSPSRGRDGELFF. The full variable domain, completed using reference TRBV18 and TRBJ2-2, is NAGVMQNPRHLVRRRGQEARLRCSPMKGHSHVYWYRQLPEEGLKFMVYLQKENIIDESGMPKERFSAEFPKEGPSILRIQQVVRGDSAAYFCASSPSRGRDGELFFGEGSRLTVL.

The rearrangement links TRBV4-2 to TRBJ1-2; D gene uncertain. Germline V CDR1 and CDR2: LGHNA, YNFKEQ. The germline V and J ends were trimmed by 2 bases and 2 bases, with 15 bases remaining between them. This CDR3 is 16 amino acids long. This CDR3 is CASSQYPGRMNYGYTF. The CDR3 region has the DNA TGTGCCAGCAGCCAATATCCGGGCAGGATGAACTATGGCTACACCTTC.

This chain joins TRBV2 and TRBJ1-1, with D unclear. Germline CDR1 is SNHLY and CDR2 is FYNNEI. This CDR3 contains 14 residues. V lost 4 bases and J 11 bases, leaving 20 bases between the germline ends. The CDR3 sequence is CASSGWDSPGIAFF. In DNA, the CDR3 is TGTGCCAGCAGTGGTTGGGATAGCCCTGGGATTGCTTTCTTT.